The 16 T cell receptor beta chains below come from one sample, sequenced in a study of cytomegalovirus exposure and HLA in healthy donors. 13 Jbeta primers and 60 Vbeta primers were used for the PCR. Sequenced by immunoSEQ multiplex PCR; TCRdb stores in-frame clones only, minus some. The repertoire holds roughly 100,000 clones, with 12% as singletons. Specimen: PBMCs. All receptors come from a man between 35 and 55 years old in good health and CMV-seropositive.

The chain links TRBV9 to TRBJ2-1, with unresolved D. This CDR3 is built from 12 residues. Germline V gene sequence: CDR1 SGDLS, CDR2 YYNGEE. Trimming removed 6 bases from V and 3 bases from J, with 7 bases in between. The CDR3 is CASTSNYNEQFF. CDR3 sequence (DNA): TGTGCCAGCACTAGTAACTACAATGAGCAGTTCTTC.

The J gene is TRBJ2-7, the V gene TRBV5-1; possible D gene TRBD2, 5 bases. V lost 4 bases and J lost 3, with 14 bases in between. The CDR3 sequence is 14 residues long. Germline loops: CDR1 SGHRS, CDR2 YFSETQ. The CDR3 region is CASSQDGGNYEQYF. The CDR3 DNA is TGCGCCAGCAGCCAGGACGGAGGCAACTACGAGCAGTACTTC. The full variable domain, its missing parts supplied by reference TRBV5-1 and TRBJ2-7, is KAGVTQTPRYLIKTRGQQVTLSCSPISGHRSVSWYQQTPGQGLQFLFEYFSETQRNKGNFPGRFSGRQFSNSRSEMNVSTLELGDSALYLCASSQDGGNYEQYFGPGTRLTVT.

In this sample, this clone turned up a few times. V usage is TRBV6-5 and J usage is TRBJ1-2; D is perhaps TRBD1 (5 bases). Germline CDR1 and CDR2: MNHEY and SVGAGI. The germline V and J ends were trimmed by 6 bases and 3 bases, with 8 bases remaining between them. The CDR3 contains 12 residues. This chain's CDR3 is CASSQGHYGYTF. The CDR3, as DNA: TGTGCCAGCAGCCAGGGTCACTATGGCTACACCTTC.

V and J are TRBV7-8 and TRBJ1-1, with a tentative D call TRBD1 (5 bases). The CDR3 has 15 residues. Trimming stripped 1 base from V and 4 bases from J, with 13 bases between. Looked up from germline, CDR1 is SGHVS and CDR2 is FQNEAQ. The CDR3, as DNA: TGTGCCAGCAGCTTAGGTGCTCAGGGCGGCACTGAAGCTTTCTTT. Translating it yields CASSLGAQGGTEAFF.

This clone has more than one count but fewer than ten. This chain connects TRBV18 to TRBJ2-5; D is uncertain. Germline CDR1 KGHSH, CDR2 LQKENI. Deletions cut 5 bases from V and 0 bases from J, with 7 bases between. The CDR3 loop spans 13 amino acids. CDR3 in DNA: TGTGCCAGCTCATCCTATAACCAAGAGACCCAGTACTTC. This codes for CASSSYNQETQYF.

This clone was counted between two and nine times. The chain has TRBV19 and TRBJ2-1; 7 bases match TRBD2. Per germline, CDR1 LNHDA and CDR2 SQIVND (reference sequence). The CDR3 spans 15 residues. Trimming removed 1 base from V and 7 bases from J; junction bases left unmatched: 7. CDR3 protein: CASSIGSGWENEQFF. The CDR3 DNA sequence: TGTGCCAGTAGTATAGGTAGCGGGTGGGAGAATGAGCAGTTCTTC.

This clone was counted only a few times. This chain connects TRBV9 to TRBJ2-5; 11 bases are a match to TRBD2. This CDR3 contains 15 residues. The germline V gene encodes CDR1 SGDLS and CDR2 YYNGEE. V gave up 3 bases and J gave up 3 bases; unmatched junction bases: 4. CDR3 coding DNA: TGTGCCAGCAGCGCCGGGACTAGCGGAAAAGAGACCCAGTACTTC. It encodes CASSAGTSGKETQYF.

V usage is TRBV5-1 and J usage is TRBJ2-2; 7 nucleotides match TRBD1. CDR1 is SGHRS and CDR2 is YFSETQ in the germline V gene. CDR3 length: 15 residues. Trimming at V came to 3 bases and at J to 3 bases, leaving 5 bases not matched to a gene. CDR3 in DNA: TGCGCCAGCAGCTCCACAGGGGCCGACACCGGGGAGCTGTTTTTT. It specifies CASSSTGADTGELFF.

This clone was counted at least ten times. The J gene is TRBJ2-3, the V gene TRBV27, with 16 bases lining up with TRBD2. Germline trimming cut 8 bases from V and 3 bases from J; bases unmatched to any gene: 8. The CDR3 totals 17 residues. CDR1 and CDR2 from the germline V gene are MNHEY and SMNVEV (reference sequence). The CDR3 loop reads CASRGLAGGPSTDTQYF. CDR3 bases: TGTGCCAGCCGGGGACTAGCGGGAGGGCCGTCGACAGATACGCAGTATTTT.

This rearrangement joins TRBV28 to TRBJ2-7, with TRBD2 as a possible D gene (5 bases). The CDR3 is 13 residues long. Trimming shortened V by 7 bases and J by 1 base, and 11 bases separated the two germline ends. CDR1 and CDR2 from the germline V gene are MDHEN and SYDVKM. CDR3 in amino acids: CASKSGPSYEQYF. The CDR3 DNA follows: TGTGCCAGCAAGAGCGGTCCTTCCTACGAGCAGTACTTC.

This clone was seen repeatedly, ten times or more. This sequence joins TRBV10-3 and TRBJ2-6; the match to TRBD2 covers 8 bases. Germline trimming cut 2 bases from V and 0 bases from J; bases unmatched to any gene: 0. Germline-derived CDR1 and CDR2 are ENHRY and SYGVKD. This CDR3 is 16 amino acids long. The DNA for the CDR3 is TGTGCCATCAGTGAGCGGGAGGGCTCTGGGGCCAACGTCCTGACTTTC. Its protein product is CAISEREGSGANVLTF.

A few counts support this clone. The chain recombines TRBV5-6 with TRBJ1-5; no firm D call. The ends were cut back, 0 bases at V and 0 bases at J, with 7 bases in the middle. The length of the CDR3 is 15 residues. The germline V gene has CDR1 SGHDT and CDR2 YYEEEE. The CDR3 region is CASSLVGGSNQPQHF. CDR3 coding DNA: TGTGCCAGCAGCTTGGTCGGCGGTAGCAATCAGCCCCAGCATTTT.

This chain links TRBV5-1 with TRBJ1-1, with no clear D. V gave up 3 bases and J gave up 1 base, with 7 bases separating them. CDR1 is SGHRS and CDR2 is YFSETQ in the germline V gene. The CDR3 sequence is 13 residues long. CDR3 DNA sequence: TGCGCCAGCAGCTCCGTTCGGAACACTGAAGCTTTCTTT. Translation gives CASSSVRNTEAFF. The variable domain in full, completed from reference TRBV5-1 and TRBJ1-1, reads KAGVTQTPRYLIKTRGQQVTLSCSPISGHRSVSWYQQTPGQGLQFLFEYFSETQRNKGNFPGRFSGRQFSNSRSEMNVSTLELGDSALYLCASSSVRNTEAFFGQGTRLTVV.

The chain links TRBV18 to TRBJ2-1; TRBD2 matches 7 bases. V dropped 1 base and J dropped 0; count of bases not matched to a gene: 3. Germline values: CDR1 KGHSH, CDR2 LQKENI. The CDR3 is made up of 16 amino acids. For the CDR3, the DNA is TGTGCCAGCTCACCACGGCGGGAGCCCTCCTACAATGAGCAGTTCTTC. This codes for CASSPRREPSYNEQFF. The full variable domain, rest sourced from reference TRBV18 and TRBJ2-1, is NAGVMQNPRHLVRRRGQEARLRCSPMKGHSHVYWYRQLPEEGLKFMVYLQKENIIDESGMPKERFSAEFPKEGPSILRIQQVVRGDSAAYFCASSPRREPSYNEQFFGPGTRLTVL.

The J gene is TRBJ2-3, the V gene TRBV18; D may be TRBD1 (5 bases). There are 14 residues in the CDR3. Germline CDR1 reads KGHSH; CDR2 reads LQKENI. V was trimmed by 6 bases and J by 4 bases, leaving 14 bases between them. CDR3 coding DNA: TGTGCCAGCTCCGCCCAGGGTGGGGCAGATACGCAGTATTTT. This encodes CASSAQGGADTQYF.

This clone was detected a few times. V is TRBV18 and J is TRBJ1-1, with 7 bases identical to TRBD1. The CDR3 covers 16 residues. V shed 3 bases, J shed 5 bases, and the junction held 12 bases outside the gene matches. Germline V CDR1 and CDR2: KGHSH, LQKENI. The CDR3: CASSPAGTAPGTEAFF. The DNA of the CDR3 is TGTGCCAGCTCACCGGCCGGGACAGCCCCTGGGACTGAAGCTTTCTTT.